This T cell receptor (beta chain) was retrieved from a study of CD8 T cells in Susac syndrome. The trim removed 5 bases at V and 4 bases at J, leaving 8 bases unmatched. This CDR3 has 16 amino acids. CDR1 and CDR2 from the germline V gene are LNHDA and SQIVND (reference sequence). RNA amounts of roughly 0.45 to 1 ug underwent reverse transcription with random hexamers. The amplification used immunoSEQ multiplex PCR on TCR beta CDR3; it spanned 54 Vbeta and 13 Jbeta. TCRdb itself ran the immunoSEQ multiplex PCR reads through MiXCR, one entry per CDR3 protein. This sample has over 100,000 distinct CDR3 sequences, with roughly 95% found just once. Study findings and constraints: The CD4+ T cell repertoires from Susac syndrome exhibited no clonal expansion.

The authors sequenced TCR beta from blood CD8+ and CD4+ T cells. FACS enriched CD8+ TEMRA cells, while bulk CD8+ and CD4+ were negatively isolated. As concerns this clonotype: Its antigen is currently unknown.

The specimen sequenced was CD4+ T cells from PBMCs. The receptor was isolated from a human donor with Susac syndrome. This rearrangement joins TRBV19 to TRBJ2-5, with 12 bases matching TRBD2. CDR3 residues: CASSPLTSGGRETQYF. CDR3 DNA sequence: TGTGCCAGTAGTCCGCTCACTAGCGGGGGGCGAGAGACCCAGTACTTC.